This T cell receptor (beta chain) was sequenced in a study of T cells in localized non-small cell lung cancer. Study observations and caveats: A higher density of T cells in blood coincided with extended overall survival. Heterogeneity remains possible, as sequencing covered one tumor region only. The highest T cell clonality was in uninvolved adjacent lung, above tumor.

The CDR3 extends over 13 amino acids. The germline V gene encodes CDR1 SGHDN and CDR2 FVKESK. V lost 3 bases to trimming and J lost 6 bases, with 8 bases between them. With regard to this clone: The antigen is not known.

Profiled with immunoSEQ multiplex PCR; TCRdb holds only in-frame clones, not every one. Of 100,000 to 150,000 clones in the sample, around 92% are singletons; the top ten hold roughly 1.8%. The gene calls are TRBV14 and TRBJ2-2, with D unclear. Specimen: peripheral blood, collected before any cancer treatment. This sequence was found in a female donor older than 55 with stage I lung adenocarcinoma. DNA of the CDR3: TGTGCCAGCAGCCAGGCTGCGCCCGGGGAGCTGTTTTTT. Translated: CASSQAAPGELFF.